Presented here are 28 T cell receptor beta chains from one specimen sequenced in a study of T cells in Graves' hyperthyroidism and ophthalmopathy. Amplified TCR beta CDR3 regions derived from RNA transcripts. A first-round RT-PCR of the TCR CDR3 used the HTBI primer set. One entry per CDR3 protein, called by TCRdb with MiXCR from the multiplex PCR reads. The sample records roughly 500,000 distinct CDR3 sequences, 15% to 20% being singletons. Sequencing used blood. Source of these receptors: a woman in her 30s with Graves' ophthalmopathy.

This clonotype was counted a few times. One junction end does not reproduce the germline sequence, and a read error may be involved. The chain is built from TRBV7-9 and TRBJ1-1; D is uncertain. The CDR3 totals 17 residues. Germline CDR1 reads SEHNR; CDR2 reads FQNEAQ (reference sequence). The CDR3 reads CASSLVPSVPMNTGAFF. The DNA for the CDR3 is TGTGCCAGCAGCTTAGTGCCCAGCGTACCCATGAACACTGGAGCTTTCTTT. The full variable domain, in which reference TRBV7-9 and TRBJ1-1 provide the parts outside the CDR3, is DTGVSQNPRHKITKRGQNVTFRCDPISEHNRLYWYRQTLGQGPEFLTYFQNEAQLEKSRLLSDRFSAERPKGSFSTLEIQRTEQGDSAMYLCASSLVPSVPMNTGAFFGQGTRLTVV.

This clonotype was seen a handful of times. The gene calls are TRBV7-9 and TRBJ2-1; possible D gene TRBD2, 6 bases. The ends were cut back, 1 base at V and 0 bases at J, with 13 bases in the middle. The CDR3 consists of 17 residues. CDR1 is SEHNR and CDR2 is FQNEAQ in the germline V gene (reference sequence). CDR3 protein: CASSLGPGRDSYNEQFF. Written as DNA, the CDR3 is TGTGCCAGCAGCTTAGGACCAGGGCGGGACTCCTACAATGAGCAGTTCTTC.

This clonotype has ten or more counts. This chain connects TRBV7-2 to TRBJ2-7; TRBD1 might be the D (5 bases). The CDR3 is 15 amino acids. Germline V gene data show CDR1 as SGHTA and CDR2 as FQGNSA. V shed 6 bases and J shed 1 base, with 16 bases lying between them. The CDR3 DNA reads TGTGCCAGCAGTCAGGGTATTTCGGGTTCCTACGAGCAGTACTTC. Protein product: CASSQGISGSYEQYF.

J is TRBJ2-5 and V is TRBV7-2, with TRBD1 as a possible D gene (6 bases). In germline, CDR1 is SGHTA, CDR2 FQGNSA. The CDR3 extends over 14 amino acids. Trimming stripped 6 bases from V and 5 bases from J, with 16 bases between. CDR3 amino acids: CASSGPGTLETQYF. The CDR3 DNA reads as TGTGCCAGCAGTGGTCCCGGGACATTGGAGACCCAGTACTTC.

This clonotype was picked up many times. This chain connects TRBV5-1 to TRBJ2-7; D ambiguous. In germline, CDR1 is SGHRS, CDR2 YFSETQ. V was trimmed by 3 bases and J by 0 bases, leaving 10 bases between them. The CDR3 contains 14 residues. The CDR3 here is CASSSDIFSYEQYF. In DNA form, the CDR3 reads TGCGCCAGCAGCTCTGACATTTTCTCCTACGAGCAGTACTTC.

The chain recombines TRBV24-1 with TRBJ1-5, with a tentative D call TRBD1 (6 bases). This CDR3 is built from 15 residues. Germline CDR1 and CDR2: KGHDR and SFDVKD. Trimming took 3 bases from V and 4 from J, leaving 12 bases between them. For the CDR3, the DNA is TGTGCCACCAGTGATACACAGGGTTATAATCAGCCCCAGCATTTT. Translating it yields CATSDTQGYNQPQHF.

As to this clonotype: A much larger clone lies one base from this, so it may be a read error. CDR3 region: CSARSMRETQCF. The DNA of the CDR3 is TGCAGTGCTAGGTCCATGCGGGAGACCCAGTGCTTC. The rearrangement links TRBV20-1 to TRBJ2-5; 7 bases line up with TRBD2. The V gene's germline CDR1 is DFQATT and CDR2 SNEGSKA (reference sequence). The CDR3 contains 12 residues.

V is TRBV28 and J is TRBJ2-3, with D tentatively TRBD2 (7 bases). Germline V lookup: CDR1 MDHEN, CDR2 SYDVKM. V dropped 6 bases and J dropped 3 bases, with 22 bases sitting between them. CDR3 length: 17 residues. In DNA, the CDR3 is TGTGCCAGCAGCCCCGGGGGGCTGGGTTTAAGGACAGATACGCAGTATTTT. It is translated as CASSPGGLGLRTDTQYF.

This clonotype has ten or more counts. The chain has TRBV11-1 and TRBJ2-5, with D tentatively TRBD1 (6 bases). Germline V lookup: CDR1 SGHAT, CDR2 FQDESV (reference sequence). V lost 7 bases, J lost 5 bases, and 20 bases lay in between. This CDR3 spans 15 amino acids. CDR3: CASTSGDRRSETQYF. The CDR3 DNA sequence: TGTGCCAGCACCTCCGGTGACAGGCGATCGGAGACCCAGTACTTC.

This clonotype occurred many times. The chain carries TRBV4-1 and TRBJ2-1; TRBD2 agrees at 14 bases. This CDR3 region has 16 residues. V was clipped by 1 base and J by 7 bases; unmatched bases: 3. Germline V gives CDR1 MGHRA, CDR2 YSYEKL. CDR3 sequence (DNA): TGCGCCAGCAGCCAAGGGACTAGCGGGAGGAGAAATGAGCAGTTCTTC. Protein product: CASSQGTSGRRNEQFF.

In its sample, this clonotype was seen many times. The V and J genes are TRBV12-3 or TRBV12-4 and TRBJ2-4; 8 bases agree with TRBD1. This CDR3 has 16 amino acids. The V gene end was trimmed by 7 bases and the J gene end by 1 base; junction bases not matched to a gene: 9. This CDR3 reads CASTPDRVLAKNIQYF. The CDR3, as DNA: TGTGCCAGCACACCGGACAGGGTCCTTGCCAAAAACATTCAGTACTTC.

V gene TRBV20-1 combines with J gene TRBJ1-2, with D unresolved. The CDR3 covers 12 residues. Trimming cost V 3 bases and J 6 bases, with 11 bases left between them. Germline CDR1 reads DFQATT; CDR2 reads SNEGSKA (reference sequence). The CDR3 spells CSASEDIDGYTF. DNA for the CDR3: TGCAGTGCTAGCGAGGATATAGATGGCTACACCTTC.

This clonotype was counted at least ten times. This rearrangement joins TRBV20-1 to TRBJ2-1; TRBD2 might be the D (5 bases). Germline-derived CDR1 and CDR2 are DFQATT and SNEGSKA (reference sequence). The CDR3 runs 15 residues. Trimming stripped 0 bases from V and 3 bases from J, with 12 bases between. CDR3 DNA sequence: TGCAGTGCTAGAGATCTGAGCGGCTTCTACAATGAGCAGTTCTTC. As protein: CSARDLSGFYNEQFF.

This clonotype was seen many times. V gene TRBV3-1 combines with J gene TRBJ2-5; the match to TRBD1 covers 7 bases. Unmatched junction bases numbered 3, after V lost 4 bases and J lost 1 base. The length of the CDR3 is 14 residues. Per the germline V gene, CDR1 is LGHDT and CDR2 is YNNKEL (reference sequence). The DNA for the CDR3 is TGTGCCAGCAGCCCATCAGGGGGCCAAGAGACCCAGTACTTC. Protein product: CASSPSGGQETQYF.

This clonotype was detected many times. The CDR3 loop reads CSAKATVSYEQYF. The CDR3 nucleotides read TGCAGTGCTAAAGCGACGGTCTCCTACGAGCAGTACTTC. The J gene is TRBJ2-7, the V gene TRBV20-1, with D unresolved. CDR1 and CDR2 (germline): DFQATT, SNEGSKA (reference sequence). V lost 4 bases and J lost 0, with 10 bases in between. This CDR3 is built from 13 residues.

There are a few counts of this clonotype. This chain links TRBV28 with TRBJ1-3; D not resolved. CDR1 is MDHEN, CDR2 SYDVKM, per germline. The CDR3 is 14 amino acids. V dropped 3 bases and J dropped 2 bases, with 8 bases sitting between them. This CDR3 is CASSFIGTGNTIYF. Written as DNA, the CDR3 is TGTGCCAGCAGTTTTATTGGGACTGGAAACACCATATATTTT.

This clonotype appeared a few times. The chain carries TRBV7-6 and TRBJ2-1; D may be TRBD1 (6 bases). Trimming pared 1 base from V and 6 bases from J, leaving 13 bases between. The CDR3 extends over 15 amino acids. From germline, CDR1 is SGHVS and CDR2 FNYEAQ. CDR3 sequence: CASSLGRGTVNEQFF. CDR3 nucleotides: TGTGCCAGCAGCTTAGGAAGGGGGACCGTCAATGAGCAGTTCTTC.

The V and J genes are TRBV18 and TRBJ1-1, with a possible D match to TRBD1 (5 bases). Trimming pared 2 bases from V and 0 bases from J, leaving 10 bases between. The CDR3 length is 15 residues. Germline values: CDR1 KGHSH, CDR2 LQKENI. CDR3 protein: CASSPGTGMNTEAFF. The DNA of the CDR3 is TGTGCCAGCTCACCAGGGACGGGAATGAACACTGAAGCTTTCTTT.

This clonotype has ten or more counts. The rearrangement links TRBV20-1 to TRBJ2-7, with 8 bases that match TRBD1. Germline CDR1 and CDR2: DFQATT and SNEGSKA (reference sequence). This CDR3 contains 13 residues. Written as DNA, the CDR3 is TGCAGCGCCTTCCCAGGGGGCTTCGACGAGCAGTACTTC. Translation gives CSAFPGGFDEQYF.

The gene calls are TRBV12-3 or TRBV12-4 and TRBJ2-3; the D is unclear. Deletions cut 6 bases from V and 5 bases from J, with 9 bases between. The CDR3 extends over 12 amino acids. The CDR3 DNA reads as TGTGCCAGCAGGCCCCCAGAAGATACGCAGTATTTT. Translation: CASRPPEDTQYF.

In its sample, this clonotype was seen a few times. CDR3 nucleotide sequence: TGTGCCTGGGGTGGGGACGCGGGCGGCTACACCTTC. Translating it yields CAWGGDAGGYTF. This rearrangement joins TRBV30 to TRBJ1-2, with a possible D match to TRBD1 (5 bases). This CDR3 has 12 residues. The V gene's germline CDR1 is GTSNPN and CDR2 SVGIG (reference sequence). The V and J ends lost 5 bases and 8 bases respectively, with 15 bases between them.

Only one count was recorded for this clonotype. The chain joins TRBV10-3 to TRBJ2-7, with D possibly TRBD2 on 6 matching bases. Trimming stripped 4 bases from V and 0 bases from J, with 10 bases between. Germline CDR1 ENHRY, CDR2 SYGVKD. This CDR3 has 14 residues. This chain's CDR3 is CAISGSGNSYEQYF. The CDR3 nucleotides are TGTGCCATCAGTGGTAGCGGAAACTCCTACGAGCAGTACTTC.

This clonotype occurred many times. This chain connects TRBV29-1 to TRBJ2-7; a possible D gene is TRBD2 (6 bases). V was pared by 0 bases and J by 3 bases, with 15 bases between. The CDR3 contains 15 residues. Germline lookup yields CDR1 SQVTM and CDR2 ANQGSEA. DNA for the CDR3: TGCAGCGTTGAAGATATGGGTCGCGGGGTCTACGAGCAGTACTTC. As protein: CSVEDMGRGVYEQYF.

The rearrangement uses TRBV28 and TRBJ1-2, with D uncertain. The V and J ends lost 6 bases and 7 bases respectively, with 9 bases between them. The germline V gene has CDR1 MDHEN and CDR2 SYDVKM. The CDR3 extends over 11 amino acids. CDR3 sequence: CASRAPLGYTF. The DNA of the CDR3 is TGTGCCAGCAGGGCCCCGCTTGGCTACACCTTC.

This clonotype was seen many times. The CDR3 nucleotides read TGTGCCAGCAGCTTCGACAGTGAGCAGTACTTC. This gives the protein CASSFDSEQYF. The gene calls are TRBV6-1 and TRBJ2-7, with D tentatively TRBD1 (5 bases). The length of the CDR3 is 11 residues. CDR1 and CDR2 from the germline V gene are MNHNS and SASEGT. The ends were cut back, 6 bases at V and 7 bases at J, with 10 bases in the middle.

The sample holds many counts of this clonotype. The chain combines TRBV4-1 with TRBJ2-3, with D tentatively TRBD1 or TRBD2 (5 bases each). The CDR3 runs 18 residues. The germline V gene encodes CDR1 MGHRA and CDR2 YSYEKL. Trimming pared 0 bases from V and 0 bases from J, leaving 16 bases between. The CDR3 nucleotides are TGCGCCAGCAGCCAAGAGGGAGCGGTGGGGGATAGCACAGATACGCAGTATTTT. It specifies CASSQEGAVGDSTDTQYF.

In this sample, this clonotype turned up many times. The gene calls are TRBV28 and TRBJ1-2; D perhaps matches TRBD1 (5 bases). The V end was cut by 5 bases, the J end by 5 bases, with 18 bases between. The CDR3 consists of 15 residues. Germline loops: CDR1 MDHEN, CDR2 SYDVKM. In DNA form, the CDR3 reads TGTGCCAGCAGTCGGCCGGGCAGGGTCGGATATGGCTACACCTTC. Translating it yields CASSRPGRVGYGYTF.

In its sample, this clonotype was seen many times. The chain is built from TRBV29-1 and TRBJ2-7, with 8 bases that match TRBD2. Unmatched junction bases numbered 2, after V lost 2 bases and J lost 2 bases. The CDR3 loop spans 13 amino acids. Germline CDR1 SQVTM, CDR2 ANQGSEA. This chain's CDR3 is CSVETSGAYEQYF. CDR3 sequence (DNA): TGCAGCGTTGAAACTAGCGGAGCCTACGAGCAGTACTTC.